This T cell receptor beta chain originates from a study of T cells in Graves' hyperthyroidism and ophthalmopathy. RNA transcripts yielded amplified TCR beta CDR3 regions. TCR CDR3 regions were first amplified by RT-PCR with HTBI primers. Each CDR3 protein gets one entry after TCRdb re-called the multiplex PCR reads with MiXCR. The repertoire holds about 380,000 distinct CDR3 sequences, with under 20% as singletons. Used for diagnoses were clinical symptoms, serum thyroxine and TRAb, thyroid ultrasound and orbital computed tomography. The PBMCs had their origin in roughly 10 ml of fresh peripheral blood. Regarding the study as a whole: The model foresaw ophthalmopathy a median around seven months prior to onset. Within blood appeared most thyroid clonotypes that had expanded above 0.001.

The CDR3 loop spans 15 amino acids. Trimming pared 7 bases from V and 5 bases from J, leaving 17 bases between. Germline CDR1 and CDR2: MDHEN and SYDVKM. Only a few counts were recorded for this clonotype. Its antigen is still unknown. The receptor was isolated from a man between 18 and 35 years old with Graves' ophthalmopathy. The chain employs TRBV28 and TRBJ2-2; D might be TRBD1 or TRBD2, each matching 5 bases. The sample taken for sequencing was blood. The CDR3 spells CASTPGGGPTGELFF. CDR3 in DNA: TGTGCCAGCACACCGGGTGGGGGTCCGACCGGGGAGCTGTTTTTT.